These 21 T cell receptor beta chains share one sample of origin, sequenced in a study of control samples from healthy donors and cancer patients (dated by TCRdb to about 2020). Library method: the immunoSEQ multiplex PCR assay. The table comes from immuneACCESS by way of TCRdb, which keeps in-frame sequences with V and J called. Part of the clones is missing from these tables; in studies checked, under half for an unresolved V gene and the rest for unknown reasons. Here the sample has about 160,000 clones; 94% occur a single time. Less than 15% of the sample lies in the top ten. Sequencing was carried out using PBMCs. These receptors all stem from a man aged 55 to 69 with colorectal cancer.

This chain joins TRBV7-2 and TRBJ2-2, with 7 positions matching TRBD2. CDR1 SGHTA and CDR2 FQGNSA come from the germline V gene. The CDR3 is 17 amino acids. V shed 2 bases and J 2 bases; nucleotides not matched to a gene: 8. The chain's CDR3 is CASSLWGAGVNTGELFF. The CDR3 nucleotides read TGTGCCAGCAGCTTATGGGGCGCGGGGGTAAACACCGGGGAGCTGTTTTTT.

This chain uses TRBV11-1 with TRBJ2-7; D is perhaps TRBD1 or TRBD2 (5 bases each). Germline V gives CDR1 SGHAT, CDR2 FQDESV (reference sequence). CDR3 size: 14 residues. V shed 3 bases and J shed 1 base, with 10 bases lying between them. The CDR3 DNA sequence: TGTGCCAGCAGCTTCGGGACCGCTTCCTACGAGCAGTACTTC. Translating it yields CASSFGTASYEQYF.

The CDR3 loop reads CASSLDRGTNEKLFF. The CDR3 nucleotides are TGTGCCAGCAGCTTGGACAGGGGGACTAATGAAAAACTGTTTTTT. This chain joins TRBV7-9 and TRBJ1-4; TRBD1 agrees at 10 bases. CDR1 is SEHNR, CDR2 FQNEAQ, per germline (reference sequence). V dropped 3 bases and J dropped 2; count of bases not matched to a gene: 0. The CDR3 consists of 15 residues.

This clone was seen a single time. The chain employs TRBV19 and TRBJ2-5; the match to TRBD2 covers 8 bases. V lost 7 bases and J lost 3; bases outside the gene matches: 4. This CDR3 is 13 amino acids long. Per the germline V gene, CDR1 is LNHDA and CDR2 is SQIVND (reference sequence). CDR3 amino acids: CASTARGEETQYF. CDR3 DNA sequence: TGTGCCAGTACGGCGCGGGGGGAAGAGACCCAGTACTTC. The full variable domain, rest sourced from reference TRBV19 and TRBJ2-5, is DGGITQSPKYLFRKEGQNVTLSCEQNLNHDAMYWYRQDPGQGLRLIYYSQIVNDFQKGDIAEGYSVSREKKESFPLTVTSAQKNPTAFYLCASTARGEETQYFGPGTRLLVL.

The V and J genes are TRBV4-1 and TRBJ2-7, with 7 bases lining up with TRBD2. The CDR3 loop spans 16 amino acids. Trimming cost V 0 bases and J 0 bases; bases outside gene matches: 5. Germline V gene sequence: CDR1 MGHRA, CDR2 YSYEKL. Here the CDR3 reads CASSQEPGGYSYEQYF. In DNA form, the CDR3 reads TGCGCCAGCAGCCAAGAACCCGGGGGGTACTCCTACGAGCAGTACTTC.

J is TRBJ1-5 and V is TRBV2, with unresolved D. Germline assignment: CDR1 SNHLY and CDR2 FYNNEI. Trimming took off 7 bases at V and 0 bases at J, with 13 bases between the two ends. The CDR3 length is 15 residues. CDR3 bases: TGTGCCAGCATTTGGAAGCCTAATAGCAATCAGCCCCAGCATTTT. Amino acids: CASIWKPNSNQPQHF.

The chain is built from TRBV27 and TRBJ1-1; 7 bases match TRBD1. This CDR3 comprises 15 residues. In germline, CDR1 is MNHEY, CDR2 SMNVEV (reference sequence). V was clipped by 0 bases and J by 5 bases; unmatched bases: 6. This CDR3 is CASSLSRTGGTEAFF. CDR3 nucleotide sequence: TGTGCCAGCAGTTTATCAAGGACAGGAGGAACTGAAGCTTTCTTT.

V is TRBV6-1 and J is TRBJ1-5; no clear D gene. CDR3 length equals 12 residues. Germline V CDR1 and CDR2: MNHNS, SASEGT. Trimming cost V 2 bases and J 3 bases, with 2 bases left between them. CDR3 amino acids: CASSESNQPQHF. CDR3 nucleotides: TGTGCCAGCAGTGAATCCAATCAGCCCCAGCATTTT.

The rearrangement links TRBV18 to TRBJ1-1, with D unresolved. Trimming removed 2 bases from V and 0 bases from J, with 10 bases in between. This CDR3 region has 15 residues. CDR1 is KGHSH and CDR2 is LQKENI in the germline V gene. The DNA for the CDR3 is TGTGCCAGCTCACCAAATCCGATCATGAACACTGAAGCTTTCTTT. It encodes CASSPNPIMNTEAFF.

The CDR3 DNA reads as TGCGCCAGCAGCGTAGGACAGGGAGGGGAAAAACTGTTTTTT. Its protein is CASSVGQGGEKLFF. J is TRBJ1-4 and V is TRBV5-1, with 8 bases aligning to TRBD1. Trimming at V came to 4 bases and at J to 8 bases, leaving 7 bases not matched to a gene. This CDR3 is 14 amino acids long. The germline V gene encodes CDR1 SGHRS and CDR2 YFSETQ.

V usage is TRBV3-1 (or the pseudogene TRBV3-2) and J usage is TRBJ2-3; 11 bases agree with TRBD2. Germline V gives CDR1 LGHDT, CDR2 YNNKEL (reference sequence). Losses at the gene ends were 0 bases for V and 1 base for J; bases not matched to a gene: 6. CDR3 length: 18 amino acids. The CDR3 reads CASSQDPISGGGTDTQYF. CDR3 DNA sequence: TGTGCCAGCAGCCAAGATCCTATTAGCGGGGGGGGCACAGATACGCAGTATTTT.

CDR3 amino acids: CASRREGTGIEQYF. The CDR3 DNA follows: TGTGCCAGCAGGCGGGAGGGGACAGGGATCGAGCAGTACTTC. J is TRBJ2-7 and V is TRBV6-5; D tentatively reads TRBD1 or TRBD2 (9 bases each). The ends were cut back, 6 bases at V and 6 bases at J, with 18 bases in the middle. CDR1 is MNHEY and CDR2 is SVGAGI in the germline V gene. CDR3 length: 14 residues.

The V call is TRBV18, the J call TRBJ1-1; no definite D call. The CDR3 consists of 13 residues. Trimming took off 8 bases at V and 1 base at J, with 11 bases between the two ends. The germline gives CDR1 KGHSH, CDR2 LQKENI. The CDR3 nucleotides are TGTGCCAGCCACCGGGAGAGGAACACTGAAGCTTTCTTT. It yields the protein CASHRERNTEAFF.

This chain uses TRBV2 with TRBJ1-3; D gene uncertain. CDR3 length: 14 residues. CDR1 is SNHLY, CDR2 FYNNEI, per germline. Trimming pared 1 base from V and 4 bases from J, leaving 8 bases between. CDR3 amino acids: CASSEVGGGNTIYF. The CDR3, as DNA: TGTGCCAGCAGTGAAGTCGGCGGGGGAAACACCATATATTTT.

This chain uses TRBV7-6 with TRBJ1-3; a weak D match, TRBD1 (6 bases). This CDR3 has 16 residues. Trimming stripped 4 bases from V and 10 bases from J, with 23 bases between. The germline CDR1 and CDR2 sequences are SGHVS and FNYEAQ. The CDR3 sequence is CASSSGQRGLFDTIYF. In DNA, the CDR3 is TGTGCCAGCAGCTCCGGACAGAGAGGCTTGTTCGATACCATATATTTT.

CDR3 nucleotides: TGTGCCAGCAGTCCTCGGGGGAACACCGGGGAGCTGTTTTTT. Amino acid sequence: CASSPRGNTGELFF. This chain connects TRBV27 to TRBJ2-2, with TRBD2 as a possible D gene (5 bases). The length of the CDR3 is 14 residues. Trimming removed 5 bases from V and 1 base from J, with 8 bases in between. Per the germline V gene, CDR1 is MNHEY and CDR2 is SMNVEV (reference sequence).

The chain has TRBV6-2 or TRBV6-3 and TRBJ2-2; TRBD2 aligns across 7 bases. Germline V gene lookup returns CDR1 MNHEY and CDR2 SVGEGT. V lost 5 bases and J lost 5; bases outside the gene matches: 2. The CDR3 totals 13 residues. The CDR3 DNA sequence: TGTGCCAGCAGTCGGGGAGGGACCGGGGAGCTGTTTTTT. Translation gives CASSRGGTGELFF.

The genes are TRBV5-1 and TRBJ2-3; 7 bases are a match to TRBD1. The CDR3 extends over 13 amino acids. J gave up 4 bases and V 1 base, and 0 bases lay outside the gene matches. The germline CDR1 and CDR2 sequences are SGHRS and YFSETQ. The CDR3 sequence is CASSLTGADTQYF. CDR3 sequence (DNA): TGCGCCAGCAGCTTGACAGGGGCAGATACGCAGTATTTT.

The rearrangement links TRBV2 to TRBJ2-1, with D hard to call. Trimming took 5 bases from V and 1 from J, leaving 3 bases between them. The CDR3 totals 12 residues. Looked up from germline, CDR1 is SNHLY and CDR2 is FYNNEI. The CDR3: CASSWSYNEQFF. CDR3 sequence (DNA): TGTGCCAGCAGTTGGTCCTACAATGAGCAGTTCTTC.

The CDR3 loop reads CASSTPLLGGSDTQYF. The CDR3 region has the DNA TGTGCCAGTAGTACTCCTCTTTTGGGGGGATCAGATACGCAGTATTTT. The rearrangement joins TRBV19 to TRBJ2-3; D possibly corresponds to TRBD2 (6 bases). Looked up from germline, CDR1 is LNHDA and CDR2 is SQIVND (reference sequence). The CDR3 loop spans 16 amino acids. V shed 4 bases and J shed 4 bases, with 18 bases lying between them.

The genes are TRBV19 and TRBJ1-5; 9 positions agree with TRBD1. Germline V gives CDR1 LNHDA, CDR2 SQIVND (reference sequence). CDR3 length equals 16 residues. J lost 2 bases, V lost 5 bases, and 7 bases had no gene match. The CDR3 protein is CASSLHRGLGNQPQHF. The CDR3 region has the DNA TGTGCCAGTAGTCTCCACAGGGGGCTGGGCAATCAGCCCCAGCATTTT.